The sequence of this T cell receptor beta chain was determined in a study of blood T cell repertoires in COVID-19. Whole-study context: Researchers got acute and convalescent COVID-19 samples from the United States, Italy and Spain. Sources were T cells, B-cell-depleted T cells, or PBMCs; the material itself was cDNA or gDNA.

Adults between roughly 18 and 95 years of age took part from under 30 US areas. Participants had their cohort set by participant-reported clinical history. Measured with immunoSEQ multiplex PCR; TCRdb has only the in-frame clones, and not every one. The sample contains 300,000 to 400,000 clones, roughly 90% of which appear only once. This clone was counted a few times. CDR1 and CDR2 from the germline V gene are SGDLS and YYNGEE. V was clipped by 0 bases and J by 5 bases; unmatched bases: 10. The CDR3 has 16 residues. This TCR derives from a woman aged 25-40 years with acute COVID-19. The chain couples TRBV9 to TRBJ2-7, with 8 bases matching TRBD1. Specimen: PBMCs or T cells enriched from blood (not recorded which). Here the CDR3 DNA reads TGTGCCAGCAGCGTAGATCCCGGACAGGGTAAAAACGAGCAGTACTTC. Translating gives CASSVDPGQGKNEQYF.